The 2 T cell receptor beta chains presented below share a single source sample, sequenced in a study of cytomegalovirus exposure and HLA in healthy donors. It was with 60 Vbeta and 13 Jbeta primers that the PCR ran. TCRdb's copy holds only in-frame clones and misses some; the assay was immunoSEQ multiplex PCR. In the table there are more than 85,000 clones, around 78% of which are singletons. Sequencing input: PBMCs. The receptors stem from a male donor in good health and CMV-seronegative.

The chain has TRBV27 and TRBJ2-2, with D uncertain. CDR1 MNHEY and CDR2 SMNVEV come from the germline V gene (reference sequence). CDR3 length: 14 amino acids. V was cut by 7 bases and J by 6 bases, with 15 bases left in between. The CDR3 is CASTTWAAPGELFF. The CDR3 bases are TGTGCCAGCACAACGTGGGCAGCCCCCGGGGAGCTGTTTTTT.

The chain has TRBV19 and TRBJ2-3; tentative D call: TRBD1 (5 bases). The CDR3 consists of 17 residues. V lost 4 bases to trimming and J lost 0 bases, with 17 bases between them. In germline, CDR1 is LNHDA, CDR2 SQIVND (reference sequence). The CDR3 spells CASSTPSDRSSTDTQYF. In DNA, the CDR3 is TGTGCCAGTAGTACCCCCTCCGACAGATCTAGCACAGATACGCAGTATTTT.